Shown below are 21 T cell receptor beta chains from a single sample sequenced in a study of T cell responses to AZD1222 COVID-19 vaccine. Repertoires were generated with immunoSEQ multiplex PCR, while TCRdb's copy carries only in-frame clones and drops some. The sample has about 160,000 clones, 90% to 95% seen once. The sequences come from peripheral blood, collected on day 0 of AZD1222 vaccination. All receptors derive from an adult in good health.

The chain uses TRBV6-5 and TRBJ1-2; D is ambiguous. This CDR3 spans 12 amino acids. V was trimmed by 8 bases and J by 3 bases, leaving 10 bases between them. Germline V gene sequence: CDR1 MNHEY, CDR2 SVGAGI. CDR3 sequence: CASSTDYYGYTF. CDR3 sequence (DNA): TGTGCCAGCTCTACGGATTACTATGGCTACACCTTC.

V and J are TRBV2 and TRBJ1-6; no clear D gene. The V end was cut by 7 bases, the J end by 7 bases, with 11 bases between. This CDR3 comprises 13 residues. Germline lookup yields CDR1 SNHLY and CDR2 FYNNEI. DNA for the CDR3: TGTGCCAGCACGGGGAGGGTGAATTCACCCCTCCACTTT. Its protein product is CASTGRVNSPLHF.

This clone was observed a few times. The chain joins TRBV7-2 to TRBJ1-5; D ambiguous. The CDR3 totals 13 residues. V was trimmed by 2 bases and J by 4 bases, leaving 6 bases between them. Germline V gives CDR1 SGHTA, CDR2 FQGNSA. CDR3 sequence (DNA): TGTGCCAGCAGCTTAACTTTTAATCAGCCCCAGCATTTT. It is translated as CASSLTFNQPQHF. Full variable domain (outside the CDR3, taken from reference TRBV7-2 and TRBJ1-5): GAGVSQSPSNKVTEKGKDVELRCDPISGHTALYWYRQSLGQGLEFLIYFQGNSAPDKSGLPSDRFSAERTGGSVSTLTIQRTQQEDSAVYLCASSLTFNQPQHFGDGTRLSIL.

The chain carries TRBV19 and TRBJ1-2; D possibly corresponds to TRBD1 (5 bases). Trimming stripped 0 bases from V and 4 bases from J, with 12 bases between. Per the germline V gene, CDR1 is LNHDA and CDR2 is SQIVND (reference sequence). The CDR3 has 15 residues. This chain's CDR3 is CASSIDPGTFYGYTF. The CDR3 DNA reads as TGTGCCAGTAGTATAGATCCGGGGACCTTCTATGGCTACACCTTC. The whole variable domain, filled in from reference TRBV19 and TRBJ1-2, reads DGGITQSPKYLFRKEGQNVTLSCEQNLNHDAMYWYRQDPGQGLRLIYYSQIVNDFQKGDIAEGYSVSREKKESFPLTVTSAQKNPTAFYLCASSIDPGTFYGYTFGSGTRLTVV.

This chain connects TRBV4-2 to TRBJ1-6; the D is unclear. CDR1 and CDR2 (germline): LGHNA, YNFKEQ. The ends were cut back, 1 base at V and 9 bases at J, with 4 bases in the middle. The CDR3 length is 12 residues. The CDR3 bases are TGTGCCAGCAGCCAAGTAGGTTCACCCCTCCACTTT. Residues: CASSQVGSPLHF.

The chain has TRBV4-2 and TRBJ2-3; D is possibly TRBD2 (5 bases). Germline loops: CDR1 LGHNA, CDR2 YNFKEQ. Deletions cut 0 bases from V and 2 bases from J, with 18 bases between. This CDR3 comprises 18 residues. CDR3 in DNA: TGTGCCAGCAGCCAAGATCTGGCTACTAGGGTATACACAGATACGCAGTATTTT. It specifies CASSQDLATRVYTDTQYF.

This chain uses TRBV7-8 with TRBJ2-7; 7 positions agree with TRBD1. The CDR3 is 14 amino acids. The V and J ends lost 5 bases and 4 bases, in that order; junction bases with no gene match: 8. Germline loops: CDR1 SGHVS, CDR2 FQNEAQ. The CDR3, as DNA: TGTGCCAGCAGCGACCGGGACAGACTATACGAGCAGTACGTC. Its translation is CASSDRDRLYEQYV.

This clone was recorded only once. DNA of the CDR3: TGTGCCAGCAGCTCCGTGGACAGGGGACTTAACTATGGCTACACCTTC. Encoded protein: CASSSVDRGLNYGYTF. This chain uses TRBV11-2 with TRBJ1-2, with TRBD1 identical over 9 bases. This CDR3 comprises 16 residues. V lost 4 bases and J lost 1; bases outside the gene matches: 7. The V gene's germline CDR1 is SGHAT and CDR2 FQNNGV.

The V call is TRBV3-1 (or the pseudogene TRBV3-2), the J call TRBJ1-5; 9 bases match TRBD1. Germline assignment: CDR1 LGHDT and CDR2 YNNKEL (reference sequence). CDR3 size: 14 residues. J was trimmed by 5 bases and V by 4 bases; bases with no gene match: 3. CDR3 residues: CASSPGQGYQPQHF. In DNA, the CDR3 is TGTGCCAGCAGCCCGGGACAGGGCTATCAGCCCCAGCATTTT.

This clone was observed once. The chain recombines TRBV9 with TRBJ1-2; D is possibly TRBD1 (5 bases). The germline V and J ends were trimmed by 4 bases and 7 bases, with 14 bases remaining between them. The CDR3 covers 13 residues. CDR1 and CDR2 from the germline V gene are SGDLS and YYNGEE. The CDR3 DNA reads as TGTGCCAGCAGCACACCGGGGGTTCGTGGCTACACCTTC. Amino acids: CASSTPGVRGYTF.

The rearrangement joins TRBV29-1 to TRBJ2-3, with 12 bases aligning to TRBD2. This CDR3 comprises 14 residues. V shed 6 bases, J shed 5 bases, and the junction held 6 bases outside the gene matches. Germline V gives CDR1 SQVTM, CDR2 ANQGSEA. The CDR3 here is CSVGLAGTKDTQYF. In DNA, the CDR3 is TGCAGCGTCGGACTAGCGGGGACTAAAGATACGCAGTATTTT.

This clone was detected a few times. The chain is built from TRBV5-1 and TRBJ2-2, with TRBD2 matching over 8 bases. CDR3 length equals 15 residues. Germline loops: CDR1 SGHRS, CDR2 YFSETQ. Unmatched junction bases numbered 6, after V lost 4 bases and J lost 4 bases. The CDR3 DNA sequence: TGCGCCAGCAGCCCGCCCGGGACTAGCACCGGGGAGCTGTTTTTT. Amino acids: CASSPPGTSTGELFF.

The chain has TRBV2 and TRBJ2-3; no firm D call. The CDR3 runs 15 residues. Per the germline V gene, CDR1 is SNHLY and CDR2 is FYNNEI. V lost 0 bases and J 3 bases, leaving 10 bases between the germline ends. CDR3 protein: CASSEAPSRTDTQYF. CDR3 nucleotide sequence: TGTGCCAGCAGTGAAGCCCCAAGCAGAACAGATACGCAGTATTTT.

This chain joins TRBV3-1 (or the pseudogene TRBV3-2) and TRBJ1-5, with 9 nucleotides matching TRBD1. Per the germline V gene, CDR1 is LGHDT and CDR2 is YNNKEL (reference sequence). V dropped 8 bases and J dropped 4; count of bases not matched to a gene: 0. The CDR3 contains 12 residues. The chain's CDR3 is CASGTGNQPQHF. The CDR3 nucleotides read TGTGCCAGCGGGACAGGGAATCAGCCCCAGCATTTT.

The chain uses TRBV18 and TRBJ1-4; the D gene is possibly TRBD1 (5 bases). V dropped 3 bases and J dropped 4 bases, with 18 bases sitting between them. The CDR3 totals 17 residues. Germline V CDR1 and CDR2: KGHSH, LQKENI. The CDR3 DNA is TGTGCCAGCTCACCGAACAAACCGGGACGGCTTAATGAAAAACTGTTTTTT. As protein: CASSPNKPGRLNEKLFF.

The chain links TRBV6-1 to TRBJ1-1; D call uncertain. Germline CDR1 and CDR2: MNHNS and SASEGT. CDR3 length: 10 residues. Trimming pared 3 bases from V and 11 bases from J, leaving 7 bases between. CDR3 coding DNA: TGTGCCAGCAGTGACGGCCGGGCTTTCTTT. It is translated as CASSDGRAFF.

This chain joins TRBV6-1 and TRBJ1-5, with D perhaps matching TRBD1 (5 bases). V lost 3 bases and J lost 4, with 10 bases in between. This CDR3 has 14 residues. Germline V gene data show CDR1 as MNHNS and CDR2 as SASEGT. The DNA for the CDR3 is TGTGCCAGCAGTGACAATTGGGGGAATCAGCCCCAGCATTTT. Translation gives CASSDNWGNQPQHF.

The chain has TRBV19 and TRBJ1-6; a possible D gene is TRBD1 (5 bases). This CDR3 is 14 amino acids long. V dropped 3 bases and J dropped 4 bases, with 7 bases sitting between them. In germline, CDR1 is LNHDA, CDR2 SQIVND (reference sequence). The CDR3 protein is CASSIGTYNSPLHF. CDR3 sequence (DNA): TGTGCCAGTAGTATTGGGACTTATAATTCACCCCTCCACTTT.

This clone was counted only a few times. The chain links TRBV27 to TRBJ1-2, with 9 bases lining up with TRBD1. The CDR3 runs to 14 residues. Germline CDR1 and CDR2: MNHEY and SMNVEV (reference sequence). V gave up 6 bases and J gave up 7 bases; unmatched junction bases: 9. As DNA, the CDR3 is TGTGCCAGCAGGGGGACAGGGTCGTTTTCTGGCTACACCTTC. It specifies CASRGTGSFSGYTF.

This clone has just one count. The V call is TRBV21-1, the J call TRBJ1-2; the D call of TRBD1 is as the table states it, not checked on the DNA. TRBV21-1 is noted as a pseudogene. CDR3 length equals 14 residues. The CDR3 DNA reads TGTGCCAGCATCTCGACAGGCCGGGCGTATGGCTACACCTTC. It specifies CASISTGRAYGYTF.

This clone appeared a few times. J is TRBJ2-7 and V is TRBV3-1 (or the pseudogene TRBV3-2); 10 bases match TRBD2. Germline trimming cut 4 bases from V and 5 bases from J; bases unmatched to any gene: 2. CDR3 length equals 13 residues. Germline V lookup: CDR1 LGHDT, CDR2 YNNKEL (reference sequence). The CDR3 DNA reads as TGTGCCAGCAGCCCTAGCGGGAGTCACGAGCAGTACGTC. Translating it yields CASSPSGSHEQYV.